This T cell receptor (beta chain) was recorded in a study of CD8+CD57+ T cells in acquired aplastic anemia. V gave up 4 bases and J gave up 5 bases, with 16 bases separating them. The V gene's germline CDR1 is SGHVS and CDR2 FNYEAQ. This CDR3 has 15 residues. Genomic DNA acted as the template from which TCR beta VDJ combination and CDR3 sequence profiling were carried out. TCRdb reprocessed the reads with MiXCR, giving one entry per CDR3 protein. The sample consists of a few hundred thousand distinct CDR3 sequences, under 55% of them appearing once. Patients selected for sequencing had displayed CD8+CD57+ cell expansion by flow cytometry. All patients were therapy-naive when blood was sampled.

The sample was sorted CD4+, CD8+, or CD8+CD57+ T cells (not recorded which) from PBMCs. The chain joins TRBV7-6 to TRBJ2-3, with D unresolved. The source is a human donor with aplastic anemia. The CDR3 DNA reads TGTGCCAGCAGCTACCCAGGACCTAGGATAGATACGCAGTATTTT. The encoded protein is CASSYPGPRIDTQYF.